The rows below give T cell receptor beta chains drawn from one sample of a study of T cells in Graves' hyperthyroidism and ophthalmopathy. Each CDR3 protein is one row after TCRdb ran MiXCR on the multiplex PCR reads. The sample holds about 640,000 distinct CDR3 sequences, around 21% seen once. Material: blood. All receptors come from a man under 40 with Graves' ophthalmopathy. Each CDR3 is given with its conserved first and last residue. D genes are given only for firm matches. Clone sizes are given selectively: once, few, many, or a class where the clone is expanded.

CDR3 length	clone size	D gene	V gene	J gene	CDR3 protein	CDR3 DNA
15	.	TRBD2	TRBV20-1	TRBJ2-5	CSAREGSGNQETQYF	TGCAGTGCTAGAGAAGGTAGCGGGAACCAAGAGACCCAGTACTTC
14	many	.	TRBV7-2	TRBJ2-3	CASSQRQGTDTQYF	TGTGCCAGCAGCCAGAGACAGGGCACAGATACGCAGTATTTT
13	few	.	TRBV6-1	TRBJ1-2	CASSDVTDYGYTF	TGTGCCAGCAGTGATGTTACAGACTATGGCTACACCTTC
14	.	.	TRBV5-1	TRBJ1-1	CASSNGQPNTEAFF	TGCGCCAGCAGCAATGGACAGCCAAACACTGAAGCTTTCTTT
13	few	.	TRBV6-1	TRBJ1-2	CASSAPSSNGYTF	TGTGCCAGCAGCGCGCCCTCAAGTAATGGCTACACCTTC
15	few	.	TRBV10-3	TRBJ1-5	CAISDSYGPNQPQHF	TGTGCCATCAGTGACTCATACGGTCCCAATCAGCCCCAGCATTTT
15	.	.	TRBV5-8	TRBJ1-5	CASSLGSAWDQPQHF	TGTGCCAGCAGCTTGGGTTCAGCCTGGGATCAGCCCCAGCATTTT
13	many	.	TRBV18	TRBJ2-7	CASSPRPSYEQYF	TGTGCCAGCTCACCACGACCAAGCTACGAGCAGTACTTC
16	.	.	TRBV18	TRBJ2-7	CASSPSDRHSSYEQYF	TGTGCCAGCTCACCATCTGACAGGCACAGCTCCTACGAGCAGTACTTC
14	many	TRBD2	TRBV5-1	TRBJ2-3	CASREGHNTDTQYF	TGCGCCAGCCGGGAGGGCCATAACACAGATACGCAGTATTTT
15	few	.	TRBV27	TRBJ1-1	CASSLFPEPRAEAFF	TGTGCCAGCAGTTTATTTCCGGAGCCACGGGCTGAAGCTTTCTTT
14	many	.	TRBV20-1	TRBJ2-1	CSASEREGLDEQFF	TGCAGTGCGTCAGAACGGGAAGGTTTGGATGAGCAGTTCTTC
12	few	TRBD1	TRBV29-1	TRBJ1-2	CSVGDRASGYTF	TGCAGCGTTGGGGACAGGGCTTCTGGCTACACCTTC
13	few	TRBD2	TRBV7-9	TRBJ2-1	CASSKTSGIEQFF	TGTGCCAGCAGTAAGACTAGCGGGATTGAGCAGTTCTTC
12	many	TRBD1	TRBV3-1	TRBJ1-1	CASTEGTAEAFF	TGTGCCAGCACTGAAGGGACAGCTGAAGCTTTCTTT
15	.	.	TRBV6-1	TRBJ1-2	CASSDLGGINYGYTF	TGTGCCAGCAGTGACCTGGGCGGGATTAACTATGGCTACACCTTC
12	few	.	TRBV5-1	TRBJ1-2	CASSLDRQSYTF	TGCGCCAGCAGCTTGGACAGGCAGAGCTACACCTTC
14	few	TRBD2	TRBV5-1	TRBJ2-1	CASRTGTNYNEQFF	TGCGCCAGCAGGACCGGGACTAATTACAATGAGCAGTTCTTC
16	.	TRBD2	TRBV3-1	TRBJ2-1	CASSWGLAGGPGEQFF	TGTGCCAGCAGCTGGGGACTAGCGGGAGGGCCGGGGGAGCAGTTCTTC
14	.	TRBD1	TRBV10-3	TRBJ2-1	CAIAGDREGNEQFF	TGTGCCATCGCAGGGGACAGGGAGGGCAATGAGCAGTTCTTC
12	many	.	TRBV30	TRBJ1-2	CAWNLGNYGYTF	TGTGCCTGGAATCTAGGGAACTATGGCTACACCTTC
15	.	TRBD2	TRBV20-1	TRBJ2-7	CSAEDLRDYSYEQYF	TGCAGTGCTGAGGACCTAAGGGACTACTCCTACGAGCAGTACTTC
18	few	TRBD1	TRBV9	TRBJ2-1	CASSPRPGQGAASLEQFF	TGTGCCAGCAGCCCCCGACCGGGACAGGGGGCGGCTTCACTAGAGCAGTTCTTC
17	few	.	TRBV28	TRBJ2-3	CASSPDKGPRGTDTQYF	TGTGCCAGCAGCCCTGATAAGGGGCCGAGAGGCACAGATACGCAGTATTTT
15	.	TRBD1	TRBV5-8	TRBJ2-5	CASSPGTGVLETQYF	TGTGCCAGCAGCCCCGGGACAGGGGTTCTAGAGACCCAGTACTTC
16	few	.	TRBV5-6	TRBJ2-1	CASSFTAGMGFNEQFF	TGTGCCAGCAGCTTCACCGCGGGGATGGGTTTCAATGAGCAGTTCTTC
14	few	.	TRBV7-2	TRBJ1-1	CASRWMGSGGEAFF	TGTGCCAGCAGGTGGATGGGTAGTGGGGGAGAAGCTTTCTTT
18	few	TRBD2	TRBV20-1	TRBJ2-1	CSASGTSGRALWNNEQFF	TGCAGTGCTAGTGGGACTAGCGGGAGGGCTTTATGGAACAATGAGCAGTTCTTC
13	many	.	TRBV30	TRBJ2-3	CAWSQGYTDTQYF	TGTGCCTGGAGCCAGGGGTACACAGATACGCAGTATTTT
15	.	.	TRBV6-2/TRBV6-3	TRBJ1-2	CASSYSKGASSGYTF	TGTGCCAGCAGTTACTCGAAAGGGGCCAGTAGTGGCTACACCTTC
14	.	TRBD1	TRBV7-9	TRBJ1-4	CASSRDRGAQKLFF	TGTGCCAGCAGCCGGGACAGGGGCGCCCAAAAACTGTTTTTT
14	many	TRBD2	TRBV2	TRBJ2-5	CASSEGTSGRLEYF	TGTGCCAGCAGTGAGGGGACTAGCGGGAGGTTAGAGTACTTC
14	many	.	TRBV5-1	TRBJ2-3	CASCRVGATDTQYF	TGCGCCAGCTGTCGAGTAGGAGCGACAGATACGCAGTATTTT
15	many	TRBD1	TRBV12-3/TRBV12-4	TRBJ2-7	CASSFGTGSSYEQYF	TGTGCCAGCAGTTTCGGGACAGGGAGCTCCTACGAGCAGTACTTC
16	.	TRBD2	TRBV10-3	TRBJ2-5	CAISDLTSGSQETQYF	TGTGCCATCAGTGACCTAACTAGCGGGAGCCAAGAGACCCAGTACTTC
12	many	TRBD1	TRBV11-3	TRBJ2-1	CASSWGQNEQFF	TGTGCCAGCAGCTGGGGACAGAATGAGCAGTTCTTC
15	many	TRBD2	TRBV6-1	TRBJ2-1	CASSYGRGGNNEQFF	TGTGCCAGCAGTTATGGCCGCGGGGGGAACAATGAGCAGTTCTTC
13	.	.	TRBV13	TRBJ2-1	CASEIRDSNEQFF	TGTGCCAGCGAAATAAGGGACTCCAATGAGCAGTTCTTC
16	.	TRBD2	TRBV19	TRBJ2-1	CASSPSSGRAVSEQFF	TGTGCCAGTAGTCCCTCTAGCGGGAGGGCCGTTAGTGAGCAGTTCTTC
16	.	.	TRBV7-9	TRBJ2-3	CASNVPGQYGTDTQYF	TGTGCCAGCAATGTTCCCGGACAGTATGGGACAGATACGCAGTATTTT
14	many	TRBD1	TRBV28	TRBJ1-1	CASSPWTGGRDAFF	TGTGCCAGCAGTCCATGGACAGGGGGGAGGGACGCTTTCTTT
16	.	TRBD2	TRBV10-2	TRBJ2-2	CASRRLAGGDTGELFF	TGCGCCAGCAGGAGATTAGCGGGAGGAGATACCGGGGAGCTGTTTTTT
11	.	.	TRBV30	TRBJ1-2	CAWGPDYGYTF	TGTGCCTGGGGTCCCGACTATGGCTACACCTTC
12	.	.	TRBV20-1	TRBJ2-7	CSAPRMSDEQYF	TGCAGTGCTCCCCGGATGTCCGACGAGCAGTACTTC
13	few	TRBD1	TRBV2	TRBJ2-5	CASTGTGKETQYF	TGTGCCAGCACCGGGACAGGGAAAGAGACCCAGTACTTC
15	.	.	TRBV5-4	TRBJ1-1	CPSRQNRDAQTEAFF	TGTCCCAGCAGACAAAACCGGGACGCTCAAACTGAAGCTTTCTTT
17	few	TRBD1	TRBV6-1	TRBJ2-2	CASSYERTGGNTGELFF	TGTGCCAGCAGTTATGAACGGACAGGGGGAAACACCGGGGAGCTGTTTTTT
15	.	TRBD1	TRBV6-1	TRBJ2-7	CASRPRTGDSYEQYF	TGTGCCAGCAGACCTCGGACAGGAGATTCCTACGAGCAGTACTTC
13	.	.	TRBV28	TRBJ1-5	CASTPLGLGPQHF	TGTGCCAGCACCCCCTTGGGCCTCGGGCCCCAGCATTTT
13	.	TRBD1	TRBV28	TRBJ1-2	CASSPEGALGYTF	TGTGCCAGCAGTCCTGAGGGGGCGCTCGGCTACACCTTC
16	.	TRBD2	TRBV6-1	TRBJ2-7	CASSYFTSGSSYEQYF	TGTGCCAGCAGTTATTTCACTAGCGGGAGTTCCTACGAGCAGTACTTC
18	.	TRBD2	TRBV5-5	TRBJ2-7	CASSLGLAGGPGSYEQYF	TGTGCCAGCAGCCTGGGACTAGCGGGAGGGCCCGGGTCCTACGAGCAGTACTTC
16	many	TRBD1	TRBV3-1	TRBJ1-1	CASSQDSGAGGTEAFF	TGTGCCAGCAGCCAAGATTCTGGGGCAGGGGGGACTGAAGCTTTCTTT
17	many	TRBD2	TRBV20-1	TRBJ2-5	CSASTLTRREGRETQYF	TGCAGTGCTAGTACCCTGACACGTCGGGAGGGCAGGGAGACCCAGTACTTC
11	few	.	TRBV9	TRBJ2-1	CASSDRGAQFF	TGTGCCAGCAGCGATAGAGGTGCCCAGTTCTTC
13	many	.	TRBV30	TRBJ1-5	CAWSEQPYQPQHF	TGTGCCTGGAGTGAACAGCCCTATCAGCCCCAGCATTTT